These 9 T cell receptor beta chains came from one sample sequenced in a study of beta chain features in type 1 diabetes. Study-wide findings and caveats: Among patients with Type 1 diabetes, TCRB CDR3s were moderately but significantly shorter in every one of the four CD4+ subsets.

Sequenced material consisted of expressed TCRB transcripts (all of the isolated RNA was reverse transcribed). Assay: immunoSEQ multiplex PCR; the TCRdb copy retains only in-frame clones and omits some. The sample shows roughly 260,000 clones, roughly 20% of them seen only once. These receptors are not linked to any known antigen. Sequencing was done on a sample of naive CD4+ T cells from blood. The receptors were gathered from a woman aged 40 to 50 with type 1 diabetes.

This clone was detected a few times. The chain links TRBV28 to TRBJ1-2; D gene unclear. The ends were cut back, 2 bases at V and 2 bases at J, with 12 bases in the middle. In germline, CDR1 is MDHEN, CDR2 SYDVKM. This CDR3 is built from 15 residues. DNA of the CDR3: TGTGCCAGCAGTTTAGGTCGCAACCTAAACTATGGCTACACCTTC. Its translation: CASSLGRNLNYGYTF.

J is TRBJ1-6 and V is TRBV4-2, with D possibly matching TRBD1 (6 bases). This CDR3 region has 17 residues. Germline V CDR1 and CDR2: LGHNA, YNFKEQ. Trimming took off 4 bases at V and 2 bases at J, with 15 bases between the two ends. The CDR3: CASSLYRDNAYNSPLHF. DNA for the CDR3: TGTGCCAGCAGCCTGTACCGGGACAACGCCTATAATTCACCCCTCCACTTT.

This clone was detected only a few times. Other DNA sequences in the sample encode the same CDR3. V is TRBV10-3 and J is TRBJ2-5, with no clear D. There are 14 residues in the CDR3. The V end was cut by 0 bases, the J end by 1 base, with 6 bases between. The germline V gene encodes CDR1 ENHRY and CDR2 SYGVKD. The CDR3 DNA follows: TGTGCCATCAGTGAGTCCACGGGCCAAGAGACCCAGTACTTC. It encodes CAISESTGQETQYF.

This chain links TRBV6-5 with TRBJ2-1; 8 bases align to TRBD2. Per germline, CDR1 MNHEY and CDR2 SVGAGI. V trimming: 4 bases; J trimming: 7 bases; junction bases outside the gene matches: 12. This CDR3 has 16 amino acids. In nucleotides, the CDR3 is TGTGCCAGCAGTTTGACTAGCGCCAAGATGGGGAATGAGCAGTTCTTC. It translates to CASSLTSAKMGNEQFF.

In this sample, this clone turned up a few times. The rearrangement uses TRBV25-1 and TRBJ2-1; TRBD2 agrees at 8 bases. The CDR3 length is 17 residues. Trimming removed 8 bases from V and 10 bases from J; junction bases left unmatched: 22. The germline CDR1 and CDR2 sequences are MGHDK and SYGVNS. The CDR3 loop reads CASSPLGAGGALSEQFF. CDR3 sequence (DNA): TGTGCCAGCTCACCACTCGGGGCGGGGGGAGCACTAAGCGAGCAGTTCTTC.

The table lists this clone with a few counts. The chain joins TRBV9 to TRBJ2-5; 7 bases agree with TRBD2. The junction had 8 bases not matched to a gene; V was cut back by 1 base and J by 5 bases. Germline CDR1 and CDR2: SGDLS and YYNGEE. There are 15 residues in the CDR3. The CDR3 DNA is TGTGCCAGCAGCGTAAGCGGGGTCGCGGGGGAGACCCAGTACTTC. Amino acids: CASSVSGVAGETQYF.

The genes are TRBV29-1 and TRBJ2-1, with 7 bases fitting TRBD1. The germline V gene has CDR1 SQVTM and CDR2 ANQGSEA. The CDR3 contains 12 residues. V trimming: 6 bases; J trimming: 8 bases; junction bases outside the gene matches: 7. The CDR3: CSVADRDDEQFF. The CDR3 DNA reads TGCAGCGTAGCAGACAGGGACGATGAGCAGTTCTTC.

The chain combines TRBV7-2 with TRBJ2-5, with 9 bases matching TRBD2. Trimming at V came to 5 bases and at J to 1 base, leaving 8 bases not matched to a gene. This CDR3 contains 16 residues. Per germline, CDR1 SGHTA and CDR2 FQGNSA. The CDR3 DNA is TGTGCCAGCAGCCCCCGGGGTAGCGGGAGCCAAGAGACCCAGTACTTC. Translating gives CASSPRGSGSQETQYF. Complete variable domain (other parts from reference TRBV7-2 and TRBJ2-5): GAGVSQSPSNKVTEKGKDVELRCDPISGHTALYWYRQSLGQGLEFLIYFQGNSAPDKSGLPSDRFSAERTGGSVSTLTIQRTQQEDSAVYLCASSPRGSGSQETQYFGPGTRLLVL.

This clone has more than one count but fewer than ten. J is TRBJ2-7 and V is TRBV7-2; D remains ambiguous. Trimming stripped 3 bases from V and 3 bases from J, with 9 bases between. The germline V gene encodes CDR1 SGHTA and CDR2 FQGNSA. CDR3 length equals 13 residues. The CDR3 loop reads CASSFASDYEQYF. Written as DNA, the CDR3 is TGTGCCAGCAGCTTTGCGTCCGACTACGAGCAGTACTTC.